A selection of T cell receptor beta chains follows, all from one sample in a study of post-analysis software for immune sequencing data. In TCRdb, the PCR reads were re-called with MiXCR into one record per CDR3 protein. The top ten clones hold 13% of a sample with a few hundred thousand distinct CDR3 sequences, about a third of them seen once. The sample consisted of blood. These receptors were obtained from a girl aged 10-17 years with multiple sclerosis. The CDR3 runs from the conserved cysteine through the conserved F or W. D genes are given only for firm matches. Where a row states a size, it is once, few, many or the class of an expanded clone; other rows omit it.

V gene	D gene	J gene	clone size	CDR3 protein	CDR3 DNA
TRBV11-2	TRBD2	TRBJ2-7	few	CASSLTSGGTSYEQYF	TGTGCCAGCAGCTTAACTAGCGGGGGGACCTCCTACGAGCAGTACTTC
TRBV20-1	TRBD1	TRBJ1-2	few	CSARDPETGDYGYTF	TGCAGTGCTAGAGACCCAGAGACAGGGGACTATGGCTACACCTTC
TRBV11-2	TRBD1	TRBJ2-5	NA	CASSYRDRGPQETQYF	TGTGCCAGCAGCTACCGGGACAGGGGGCCCCAAGAGACCCAGTACTTC
TRBV7-9	NA	TRBJ1-5	few	CASSLVGLQPQHF	TGTGCCAGCAGCTTAGTAGGGCTTCAGCCCCAGCATTTT
TRBV4-1	NA	TRBJ1-5	NA	CASSQSRYQPQHF	TGCGCCAGCAGCCAAAGTCGGTATCAGCCCCAGCATTTT
TRBV7-2	NA	TRBJ2-1	few	CASSVPGPIHNEQFF	TGTGCCAGCAGCGTCCCGGGACCAATCCACAATGAGCAGTTCTTC
TRBV5-1	TRBD1	TRBJ2-2	few	CASSLRTGGATGELFF	TGCGCCAGCAGCTTGCGGACAGGGGGGGCCACCGGGGAGCTGTTTTTT
TRBV4-1	NA	TRBJ1-2	few	CASSSPRANYGYTF	TGCGCCAGCAGCTCCCCCCGGGCCAACTATGGCTACACCTTC
TRBV20-1	NA	TRBJ1-1	NA	CSARQLSYLMNTEAFF	TGCAGTGCTAGGCAGCTTAGTTATCTGATGAACACTGAAGCTTTCTTT
TRBV12-3/TRBV12-4	NA	TRBJ1-5	NA	CASSLLVGGNQPQHF	TGTGCCAGCAGTTTGTTGGTAGGGGGTAATCAGCCCCAGCATTTT